This is a list of T cell receptor beta chains from one sample in a study of blood T cell repertoires in COVID-19. Profiling relied on immunoSEQ multiplex PCR, and the TCRdb table lists in-frame clones only, not all of them. Here the sample spans roughly 180,000 clones, 86% being singletons. Input material: peripheral blood. These receptors originate from a man between 70 and 80 years old with active or convalescent COVID-19. The conserved cysteine and the conserved F or W are not part of the CDR3 here. The D gene is left open where the match is weak. Clone size is not always given. Where it is, it says once, few, many or a class for expanded clones.

j_gene,abundance,d_gene,v_gene,CDR3aa
TRBJ1-1,once,.,TRBV10-3,AIRPQGTNTEAF
TRBJ2-1,few,TRBD1,TRBV18,ASSAVGDSDNEQF
TRBJ2-7,.,.,TRBV6-5,ASRKGSTNEQY
TRBJ1-6,.,TRBD1,TRBV7-2,ASSLPRTGGPRPLH
TRBJ2-7,.,TRBD2,TRBV6-6,ASSYSGGGSRYEQY
TRBJ2-2,.,TRBD1,TRBV2,ASSGQGRGELF
TRBJ1-2,.,.,TRBV5-1,ASSPDSFVGYT
TRBJ2-1,few,TRBD2,TRBV11-2,ASSLPARESYNEQF
TRBJ2-5,.,.,TRBV7-7,ASSFNLAKSGETQY
TRBJ1-4,.,TRBD1,TRBV28,ATGGQGWPNEKLF
TRBJ1-6,.,TRBD1,TRBV19,ASSNDRGDSPLH
TRBJ1-4,.,TRBD1,TRBV27,ASSPDRVEKLF
TRBJ1-4,.,.,TRBV7-8,ASSLGGTSVDEKLF
TRBJ1-6,.,.,TRBV28,ASSITGRGGHSPLH
TRBJ1-1,.,.,TRBV9,ASSVGGPKNTEAF
TRBJ2-7,.,.,TRBV5-5,ASSQGQPAYEQY